The rows below give T cell receptor beta chains drawn from one sample of a study of CD8+CD57+ T cells in acquired aplastic anemia. TCRdb fed the reads into MiXCR, producing one record per CDR3 protein. Of about 150,000 distinct CDR3 sequences listed, just over 50% were seen once; the top ten hold about 12%. What was sequenced was sorted CD4+, CD8+, or CD8+CD57+ T cells (not recorded which) from PBMCs. The receptors here all came from a human donor with aplastic anemia. CDR3s include the opening cysteine and the closing phenylalanine or tryptophan. Each record gives: V gene, J gene, D gene, clone size, CDR3 DNA, CDR3 protein. The D gene is left open where the match is weak. Expanded clones get a size class; other rows say once, few or many, or leave the size out.

v_gene: TRBV10-3; j_gene: TRBJ1-1; d_gene: .; abundance: .; CDR3nt: TGTGCCACCAGGGACACGGTGCAGACTGAAGCTTTCTTT; CDR3aa: CATRDTVQTEAFF
v_gene: TRBV15; j_gene: TRBJ1-1; d_gene: .; abundance: .; CDR3nt: TGTGCCACCAGCAGAGTAGGAGGTGAAGCTTTCTTT; CDR3aa: CATSRVGGEAFF
v_gene: TRBV19; j_gene: TRBJ1-5; d_gene: .; abundance: .; CDR3nt: TGTGCCAGTAGCACTACATGGACCCAGGGCCAGCCCCAGCATTTT; CDR3aa: CASSTTWTQGQPQHF
v_gene: TRBV20-1; j_gene: TRBJ2-5; d_gene: TRBD2; abundance: .; CDR3nt: TGCAGTGCTAGACTAGCGGGGGACTACCAAGAGACCCAGTACTTC; CDR3aa: CSARLAGDYQETQYF
v_gene: TRBV6-1; j_gene: TRBJ2-1; d_gene: .; abundance: many; CDR3nt: TGTGCCATCCATTCGGGTTGGCAGTTCTTC; CDR3aa: CAIHSGWQFF
v_gene: TRBV15; j_gene: TRBJ1-6; d_gene: .; abundance: .; CDR3nt: TGTGCCACCAGCAGAGGGGGCCTCGGGGGAGGTTCACCCCTCCACTTT; CDR3aa: CATSRGGLGGGSPLHF
v_gene: TRBV10-3; j_gene: TRBJ2-2; d_gene: .; abundance: .; CDR3nt: TGTGCCGGAGGGGCGGGCAGGGCCCACGGGGAGCTGTTTTTT; CDR3aa: CAGGAGRAHGELFF
v_gene: TRBV4-1; j_gene: TRBJ2-3; d_gene: .; abundance: many; CDR3nt: TGCGCCAGCAGCCAAGATGCAGGGCGCCGCACAGATACGCAGTATTTT; CDR3aa: CASSQDAGRRTDTQYF
v_gene: TRBV11-2; j_gene: TRBJ1-1; d_gene: TRBD1; abundance: few; CDR3nt: TGTGCCAGCACCCACCCCCCCGACAGGGGGCACACTGAAGCTTTCTTT; CDR3aa: CASTHPPDRGHTEAFF
v_gene: TRBV20-1; j_gene: TRBJ2-6; d_gene: TRBD1; abundance: .; CDR3nt: TGCAGTGCCGGAGGTGGGGACAGCCTGTCATCTGGGGCCAACGTCCTGACTTTC; CDR3aa: CSAGGGDSLSSGANVLTF
v_gene: TRBV29-1; j_gene: TRBJ2-3; d_gene: TRBD2; abundance: .; CDR3nt: TGCAGCATCCGGCGGGGGGGAACAGATACGCAGTATTTT; CDR3aa: CSIRRGGTDTQYF
v_gene: TRBV29-1; j_gene: TRBJ1-2; d_gene: .; abundance: .; CDR3nt: TGCAGCGTGGCCGGGACCTATGGCTACACCTTC; CDR3aa: CSVAGTYGYTF
v_gene: TRBV6-4; j_gene: TRBJ1-6; d_gene: .; abundance: .; CDR3nt: TGTGCCAGCAGTCCACAGGGTGTAGTGAATTCACCCCTCCACTTT; CDR3aa: CASSPQGVVNSPLHF
v_gene: TRBV10-2; j_gene: TRBJ1-1; d_gene: .; abundance: .; CDR3nt: TGCGCCAGCAGGGAAGTCGCAGGACCGAACACTGAAGCTTTCTTT; CDR3aa: CASREVAGPNTEAFF
v_gene: TRBV20-1; j_gene: TRBJ1-6; d_gene: .; abundance: .; CDR3nt: TGCAGTGCTAGTAGGGACCCGGGACTGACTAATTCACCCCTCCACTTT; CDR3aa: CSASRDPGLTNSPLHF
v_gene: TRBV25-1; j_gene: TRBJ1-5; d_gene: .; abundance: many; CDR3nt: TGTGCCAGCAGTGAACATAGCAATCAGCCCCAGCATTTT; CDR3aa: CASSEHSNQPQHF
v_gene: TRBV24-1; j_gene: TRBJ2-7; d_gene: .; abundance: .; CDR3nt: TGTGCCACCAGTGATAGAGAAGGGGGAGAGCAGTACTTC; CDR3aa: CATSDREGGEQYF
v_gene: TRBV28; j_gene: TRBJ2-5; d_gene: TRBD1; abundance: many; CDR3nt: TGTGCCAGCAGAGAGACAGGGGGAGAGACCCAGTACTTC; CDR3aa: CASRETGGETQYF
v_gene: TRBV4-3; j_gene: TRBJ2-1; d_gene: .; abundance: many; CDR3nt: TGCGCCAGCAGCCAAGACCTTCGGACTTTCAATGAGCAGTTCTTC; CDR3aa: CASSQDLRTFNEQFF
v_gene: TRBV2; j_gene: TRBJ2-4; d_gene: .; abundance: .; CDR3nt: TGTGCCAGCACCGGATCAGGGAAGGCCAAAAACATTCAGTACTTC; CDR3aa: CASTGSGKAKNIQYF
v_gene: TRBV10-1; j_gene: TRBJ2-7; d_gene: .; abundance: .; CDR3nt: TGCGCCAGCAAAGGTTCCCCCTCCTACGAGCAGTACTTC; CDR3aa: CASKGSPSYEQYF
v_gene: TRBV15; j_gene: TRBJ2-1; d_gene: TRBD2; abundance: .; CDR3nt: TGTGCCACCAGCAGAGGACTAGCCGGCAATGAGCAGTTCTTC; CDR3aa: CATSRGLAGNEQFF
v_gene: TRBV2; j_gene: TRBJ2-1; d_gene: .; abundance: .; CDR3nt: TGTGCCAGCAGTGACAGAGGGCATGAGCAGTTCTTC; CDR3aa: CASSDRGHEQFF
v_gene: TRBV20-1; j_gene: TRBJ1-1; d_gene: .; abundance: once; CDR3nt: TGCAGTGTAGGCCGGGACACCGAAGCTTTCTTT; CDR3aa: CSVGRDTEAFF
v_gene: TRBV2; j_gene: TRBJ2-3; d_gene: .; abundance: .; CDR3nt: TGTGCCAGCAGGGAGAGTCACGGCACAGATACGCAGTATTTT; CDR3aa: CASRESHGTDTQYF
v_gene: TRBV2; j_gene: TRBJ2-7; d_gene: TRBD1; abundance: few; CDR3nt: TGTGCCAGCAGGACCGGGACAGGGGGCGTGCAGTACTTC; CDR3aa: CASRTGTGGVQYF
v_gene: TRBV20-1; j_gene: TRBJ1-6; d_gene: .; abundance: few; CDR3nt: TGCAGTGCTAGGGACAGTGGTTCACCCCTCCACTTT; CDR3aa: CSARDSGSPLHF
v_gene: TRBV25-1; j_gene: TRBJ2-3; d_gene: TRBD1; abundance: .; CDR3nt: TGTGCCAGCAGTCCCCCTACAGGGGAGTTCACAGATACGCAGTATTTT; CDR3aa: CASSPPTGEFTDTQYF
v_gene: TRBV4-1; j_gene: TRBJ1-2; d_gene: .; abundance: many; CDR3nt: TGCGCCAGCAGCCATTCCGGGACCGATAACAACTATGGCTACACCTTC; CDR3aa: CASSHSGTDNNYGYTF
v_gene: TRBV25-1; j_gene: TRBJ2-1; d_gene: .; abundance: many; CDR3nt: TGTGCCAGCAGTGAGGCCGCAGGGGCTAGGGCTGAGCAGTTCTTC; CDR3aa: CASSEAAGARAEQFF
v_gene: TRBV2; j_gene: TRBJ2-2; d_gene: .; abundance: many; CDR3nt: TGTGCCAGCAGTTACGAGGTTGCCACCGGGGAGCTGTTTTTT; CDR3aa: CASSYEVATGELFF
v_gene: TRBV24-1; j_gene: TRBJ2-3; d_gene: .; abundance: .; CDR3nt: TGTGCCACCAGTGACCCCGGGGCAAACACAGATACGCAGTATTTT; CDR3aa: CATSDPGANTDTQYF
v_gene: TRBV19; j_gene: TRBJ1-5; d_gene: .; abundance: .; CDR3nt: TGTGCCAGTAGTATAGGGAGACGGATATCAAATCAGCCCCAGCATTTT; CDR3aa: CASSIGRRISNQPQHF